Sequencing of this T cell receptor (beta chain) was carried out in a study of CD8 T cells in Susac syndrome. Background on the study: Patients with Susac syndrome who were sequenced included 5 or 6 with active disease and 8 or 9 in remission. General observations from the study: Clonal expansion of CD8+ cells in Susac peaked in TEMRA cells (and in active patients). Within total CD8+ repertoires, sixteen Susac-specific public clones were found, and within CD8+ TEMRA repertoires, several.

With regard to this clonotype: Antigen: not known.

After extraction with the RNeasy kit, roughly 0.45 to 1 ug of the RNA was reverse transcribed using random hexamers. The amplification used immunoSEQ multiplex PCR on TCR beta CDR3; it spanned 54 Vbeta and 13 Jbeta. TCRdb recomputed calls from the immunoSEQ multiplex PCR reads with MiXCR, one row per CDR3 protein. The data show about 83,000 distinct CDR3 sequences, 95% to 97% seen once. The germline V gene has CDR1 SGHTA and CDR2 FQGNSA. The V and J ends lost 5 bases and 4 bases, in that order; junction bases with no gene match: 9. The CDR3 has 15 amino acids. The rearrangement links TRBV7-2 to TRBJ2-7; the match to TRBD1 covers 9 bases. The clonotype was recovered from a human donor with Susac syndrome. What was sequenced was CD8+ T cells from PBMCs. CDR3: CASSVTGTGRYEQYF. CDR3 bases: TGTGCCAGCAGCGTGACCGGGACAGGGCGGTACGAGCAGTACTTC.